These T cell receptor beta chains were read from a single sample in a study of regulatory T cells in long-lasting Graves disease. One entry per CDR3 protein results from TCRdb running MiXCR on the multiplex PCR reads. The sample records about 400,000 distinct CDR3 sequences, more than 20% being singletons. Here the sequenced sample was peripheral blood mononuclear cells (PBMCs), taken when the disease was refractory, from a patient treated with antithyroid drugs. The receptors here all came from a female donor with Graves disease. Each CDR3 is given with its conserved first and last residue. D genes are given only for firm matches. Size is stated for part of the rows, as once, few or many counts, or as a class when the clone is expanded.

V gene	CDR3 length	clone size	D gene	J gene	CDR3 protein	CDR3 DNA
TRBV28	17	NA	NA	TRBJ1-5	CASSSPLLQGGDQPQHF	TGTGCCAGCAGTTCACCTCTTCTCCAGGGCGGGGATCAGCCCCAGCATTTT
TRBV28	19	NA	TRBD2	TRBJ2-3	CASSFPRELLAGDTDTQYF	TGTGCCAGCAGTTTCCCCCGCGAACTACTAGCGGGAGATACAGATACGCAGTATTTT
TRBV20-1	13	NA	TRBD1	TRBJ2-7	CSARGDRNYEQYF	TGCAGTGCTAGAGGGGACAGGAACTACGAGCAGTACTTC
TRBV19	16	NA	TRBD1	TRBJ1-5	CASSILEGAVGQPQHF	TGTGCCAGTAGTATTCTGGAGGGGGCCGTCGGTCAGCCCCAGCATTTT
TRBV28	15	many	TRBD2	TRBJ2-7	CAIQGSGKGSYEQYF	TGTGCCATCCAGGGAAGCGGGAAGGGGTCCTACGAGCAGTACTTC
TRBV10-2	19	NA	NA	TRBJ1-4	CASRKPNFQGLGAEEKLFF	TGCGCCAGCAGAAAACCGAACTTCCAGGGACTCGGGGCCGAAGAAAAACTGTTTTTT
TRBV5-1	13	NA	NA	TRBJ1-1	CASRRGVNTEAFF	TGCGCCAGCAGAAGAGGAGTGAACACTGAAGCTTTCTTT
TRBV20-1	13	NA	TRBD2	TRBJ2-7	CSAGLARGLEQYF	TGCAGTGCTGGACTAGCGCGAGGGCTCGAGCAGTACTTC
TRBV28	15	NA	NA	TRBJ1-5	CASSLLTGFDQPQHF	TGTGCCAGCAGTTTACTTACGGGGTTTGATCAGCCCCAGCATTTT
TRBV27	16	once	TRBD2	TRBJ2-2	CASSLGGGPHTGELFF	TGTGCCAGCAGTTTAGGGGGGGGTCCCCACACCGGGGAGCTGTTTTTT
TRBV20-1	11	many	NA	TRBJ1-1	CSAREGDEAFF	TGCAGTGCTAGAGAAGGTGATGAAGCTTTCTTT
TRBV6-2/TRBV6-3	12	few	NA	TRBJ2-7	CASSLGQTEQYF	TGTGCCAGCAGCTTAGGACAGACCGAGCAGTACTTC
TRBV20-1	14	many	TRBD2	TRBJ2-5	CSASLSGVQETQYF	TGCAGTGCTTCACTGAGCGGGGTGCAAGAGACCCAGTACTTC
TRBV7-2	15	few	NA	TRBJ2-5	CASSFGTAVKGTQYF	TGTGCCAGCAGCTTCGGAACGGCGGTCAAAGGGACCCAGTACTTC
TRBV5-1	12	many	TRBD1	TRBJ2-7	CASSWDRNEQYF	TGCGCCAGCAGCTGGGACAGGAACGAGCAGTACTTC
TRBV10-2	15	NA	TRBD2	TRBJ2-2	CASSPLAFNTGELFF	TGCGCCAGCAGTCCACTAGCGTTTAACACCGGGGAGCTGTTTTTT